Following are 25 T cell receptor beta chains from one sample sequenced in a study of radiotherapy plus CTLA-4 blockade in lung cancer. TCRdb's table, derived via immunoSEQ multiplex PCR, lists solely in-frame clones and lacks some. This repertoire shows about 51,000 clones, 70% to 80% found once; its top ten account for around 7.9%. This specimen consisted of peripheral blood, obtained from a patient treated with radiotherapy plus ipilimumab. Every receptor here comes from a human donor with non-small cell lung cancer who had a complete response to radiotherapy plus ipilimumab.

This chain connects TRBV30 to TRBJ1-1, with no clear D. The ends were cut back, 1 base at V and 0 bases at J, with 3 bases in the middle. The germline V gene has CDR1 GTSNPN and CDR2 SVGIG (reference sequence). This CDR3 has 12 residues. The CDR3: CAWSAMNTEAFF. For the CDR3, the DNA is TGTGCCTGGAGTGCCATGAACACTGAAGCTTTCTTT. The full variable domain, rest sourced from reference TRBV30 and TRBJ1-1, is SQTIHQWPATLVQPVGSPLSLECTVEGTSNPNLYWYRQAAGRGLQLLFYSVGIGQISSEVPQNLSASRPQDRQFILSSKKLLLSDSGFYLCAWSAMNTEAFFGQGTRLTVV.

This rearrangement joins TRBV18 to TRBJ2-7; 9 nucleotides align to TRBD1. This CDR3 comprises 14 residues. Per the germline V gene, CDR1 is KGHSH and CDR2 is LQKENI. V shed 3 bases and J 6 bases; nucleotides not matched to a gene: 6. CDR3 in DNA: TGTGCCAGCTCACCCGGTACAGGGGGCGGCGAGCAGTACTTC. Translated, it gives CASSPGTGGGEQYF.

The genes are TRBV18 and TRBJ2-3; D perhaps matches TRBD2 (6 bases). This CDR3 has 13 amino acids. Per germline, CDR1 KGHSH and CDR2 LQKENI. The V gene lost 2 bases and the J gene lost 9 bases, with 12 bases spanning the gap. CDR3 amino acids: CASSPGGQATQYF. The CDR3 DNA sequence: TGTGCCAGCTCACCAGGAGGGCAGGCCACGCAGTATTTT. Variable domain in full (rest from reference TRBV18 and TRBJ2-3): NAGVMQNPRHLVRRRGQEARLRCSPMKGHSHVYWYRQLPEEGLKFMVYLQKENIIDESGMPKERFSAEFPKEGPSILRIQQVVRGDSAAYFCASSPGGQATQYFGPGTRLTVL.

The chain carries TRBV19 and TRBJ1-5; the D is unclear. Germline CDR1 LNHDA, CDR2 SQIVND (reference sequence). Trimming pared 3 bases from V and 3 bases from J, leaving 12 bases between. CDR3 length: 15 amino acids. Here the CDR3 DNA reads TGTGCCAGTAGTATTTCCGCGGCAGACAATCAGCCCCAGCATTTT. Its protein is CASSISAADNQPQHF.

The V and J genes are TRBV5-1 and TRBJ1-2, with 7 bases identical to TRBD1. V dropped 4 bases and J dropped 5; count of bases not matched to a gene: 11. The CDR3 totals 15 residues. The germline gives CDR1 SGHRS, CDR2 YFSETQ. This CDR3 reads CASSPTGDYRYGYTF. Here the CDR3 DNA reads TGCGCCAGCAGCCCCACAGGGGATTATCGTTATGGCTACACCTTC.

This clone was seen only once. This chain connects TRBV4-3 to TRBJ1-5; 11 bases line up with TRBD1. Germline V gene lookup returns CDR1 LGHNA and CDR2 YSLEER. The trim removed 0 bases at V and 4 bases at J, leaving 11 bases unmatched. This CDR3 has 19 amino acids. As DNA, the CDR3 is TGCGCCAGCAGCCAAGATCTGGCAATAGGGACAGGGGGTAATCAGCCCCAGCATTTT. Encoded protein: CASSQDLAIGTGGNQPQHF.

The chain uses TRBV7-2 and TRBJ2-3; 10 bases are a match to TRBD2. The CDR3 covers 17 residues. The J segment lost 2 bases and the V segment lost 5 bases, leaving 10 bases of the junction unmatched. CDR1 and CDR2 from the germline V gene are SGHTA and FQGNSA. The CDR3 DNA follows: TGTGCCAGCAGCCCAATAACCGGGACTAGCGCCACAGATACGCAGTATTTT. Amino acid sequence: CASSPITGTSATDTQYF.

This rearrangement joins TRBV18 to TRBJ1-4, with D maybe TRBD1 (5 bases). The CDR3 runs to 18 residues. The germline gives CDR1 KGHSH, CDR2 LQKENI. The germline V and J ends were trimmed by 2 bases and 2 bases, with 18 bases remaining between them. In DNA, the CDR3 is TGTGCCAGCTCACCATACGGGGGGGTGACTGCGACTAATGAAAAACTGTTTTTT. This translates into CASSPYGGVTATNEKLFF.

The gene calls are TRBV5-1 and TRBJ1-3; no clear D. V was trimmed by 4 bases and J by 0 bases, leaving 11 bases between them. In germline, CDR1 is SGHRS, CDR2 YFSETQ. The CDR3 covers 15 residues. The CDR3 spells CASSRTIGSGNTIYF. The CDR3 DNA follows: TGCGCCAGCAGCAGGACTATTGGCTCTGGAAACACCATATATTTT.

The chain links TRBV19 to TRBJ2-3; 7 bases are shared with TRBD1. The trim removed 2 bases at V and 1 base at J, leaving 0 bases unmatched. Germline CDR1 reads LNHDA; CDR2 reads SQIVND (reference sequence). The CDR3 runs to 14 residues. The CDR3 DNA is TGTGCCAGTAGTATAACAGGGGGCACAGATACGCAGTATTTT. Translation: CASSITGGTDTQYF.

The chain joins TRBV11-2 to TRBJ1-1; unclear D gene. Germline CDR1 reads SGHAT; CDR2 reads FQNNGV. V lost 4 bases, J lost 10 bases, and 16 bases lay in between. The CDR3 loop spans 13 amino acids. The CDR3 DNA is TGTGCCAGCAGCTCCCGGACTGCTGCTGGAGCTTTCTTT. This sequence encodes CASSSRTAAGAFF.

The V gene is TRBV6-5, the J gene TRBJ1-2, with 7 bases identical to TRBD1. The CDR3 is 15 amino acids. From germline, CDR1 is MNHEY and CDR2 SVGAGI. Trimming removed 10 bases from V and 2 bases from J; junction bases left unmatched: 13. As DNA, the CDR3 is TGTGCCACCCGACAGGGTCAAAACGGAAACTATGGCTACACCTTC. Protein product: CATRQGQNGNYGYTF.

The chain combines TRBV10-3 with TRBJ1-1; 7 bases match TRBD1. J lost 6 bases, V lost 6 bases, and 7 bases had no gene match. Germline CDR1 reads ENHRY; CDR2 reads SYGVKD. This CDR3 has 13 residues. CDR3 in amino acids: CAIRQGRNSEAFF. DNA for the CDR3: TGTGCCATCAGACAGGGGCGAAACTCTGAAGCTTTCTTT.

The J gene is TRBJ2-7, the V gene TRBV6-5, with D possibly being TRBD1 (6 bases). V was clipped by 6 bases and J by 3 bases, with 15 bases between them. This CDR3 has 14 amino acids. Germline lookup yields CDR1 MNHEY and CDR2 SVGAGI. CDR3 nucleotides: TGTGCCAGCAGGGGTGGACAGCTTCACTACGAGCAGTACTTC. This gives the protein CASRGGQLHYEQYF.

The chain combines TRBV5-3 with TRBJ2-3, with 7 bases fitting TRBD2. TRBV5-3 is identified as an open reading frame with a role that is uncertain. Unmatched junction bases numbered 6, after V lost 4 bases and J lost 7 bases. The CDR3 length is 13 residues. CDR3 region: CARSRTRLHTQYF. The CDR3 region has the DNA TGTGCCAGAAGCCGGACTAGACTGCATACGCAGTATTTT.

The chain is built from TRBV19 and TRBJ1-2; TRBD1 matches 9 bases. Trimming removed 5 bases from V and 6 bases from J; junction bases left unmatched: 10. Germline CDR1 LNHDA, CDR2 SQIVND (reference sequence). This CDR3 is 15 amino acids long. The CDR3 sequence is CASSEGTGIVNGYTF. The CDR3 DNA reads TGTGCCAGTAGTGAAGGGACAGGGATTGTCAATGGCTACACCTTC.

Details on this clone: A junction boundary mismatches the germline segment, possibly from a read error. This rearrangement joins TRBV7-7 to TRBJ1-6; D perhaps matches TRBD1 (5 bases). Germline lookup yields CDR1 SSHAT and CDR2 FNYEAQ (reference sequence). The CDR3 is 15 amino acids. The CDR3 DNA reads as TGTGCTAGCAGCTTAGCCGACTGGGGGGGATCACCCCTCCACTTT. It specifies CASSLADWGGSPLHF.

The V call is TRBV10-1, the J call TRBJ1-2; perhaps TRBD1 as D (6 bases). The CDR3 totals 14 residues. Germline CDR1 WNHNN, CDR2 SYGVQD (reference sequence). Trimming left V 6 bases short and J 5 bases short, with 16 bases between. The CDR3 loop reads CASSQGSLPYGYTF. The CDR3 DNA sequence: TGCGCCAGCAGCCAGGGGTCCCTACCGTATGGCTACACCTTC.

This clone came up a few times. DNA for the CDR3: TGTGCCATCAGCCCAAAAAATCCGGGACAGGGCAATCAGCCCCAGCATTTT. Translating it yields CAISPKNPGQGNQPQHF. The genes are TRBV10-3 and TRBJ1-5, with TRBD1 matching over 8 bases. The CDR3 is made up of 17 amino acids. Germline CDR1 ENHRY, CDR2 SYGVKD. Trimming cost V 6 bases and J 2 bases; bases outside gene matches: 12.

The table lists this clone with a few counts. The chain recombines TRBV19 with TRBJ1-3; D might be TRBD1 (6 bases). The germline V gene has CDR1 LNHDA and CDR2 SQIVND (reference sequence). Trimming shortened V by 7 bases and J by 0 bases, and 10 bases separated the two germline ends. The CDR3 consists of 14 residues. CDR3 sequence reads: CASKLDSSGNTIYF. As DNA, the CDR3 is TGTGCCAGTAAATTGGACAGCTCTGGAAACACCATATATTTT.

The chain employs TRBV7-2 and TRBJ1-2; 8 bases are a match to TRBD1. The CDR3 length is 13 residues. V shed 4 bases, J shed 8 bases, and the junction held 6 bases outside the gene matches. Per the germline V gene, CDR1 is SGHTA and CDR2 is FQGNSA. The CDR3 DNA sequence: TGTGCCAGCAGCTCCGACAGGGGAGGCGGCTACACCTTC. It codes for CASSSDRGGGYTF. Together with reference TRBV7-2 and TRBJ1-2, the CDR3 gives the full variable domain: GAGVSQSPSNKVTEKGKDVELRCDPISGHTALYWYRQSLGQGLEFLIYFQGNSAPDKSGLPSDRFSAERTGGSVSTLTIQRTQQEDSAVYLCASSSDRGGGYTFGSGTRLTVV.

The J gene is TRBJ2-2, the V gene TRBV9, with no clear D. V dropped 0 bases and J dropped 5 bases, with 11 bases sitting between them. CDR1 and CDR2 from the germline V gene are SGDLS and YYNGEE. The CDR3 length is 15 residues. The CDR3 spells CASSVVPTTTGELFF. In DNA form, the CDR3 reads TGTGCCAGCAGCGTAGTGCCAACCACAACCGGGGAGCTGTTTTTT.

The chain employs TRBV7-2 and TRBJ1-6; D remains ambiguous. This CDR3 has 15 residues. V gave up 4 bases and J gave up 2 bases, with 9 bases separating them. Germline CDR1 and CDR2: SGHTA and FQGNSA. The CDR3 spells CASSYPGAYNSPLHF. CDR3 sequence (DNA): TGTGCCAGCAGCTACCCCGGGGCCTATAATTCACCCCTCCACTTT.

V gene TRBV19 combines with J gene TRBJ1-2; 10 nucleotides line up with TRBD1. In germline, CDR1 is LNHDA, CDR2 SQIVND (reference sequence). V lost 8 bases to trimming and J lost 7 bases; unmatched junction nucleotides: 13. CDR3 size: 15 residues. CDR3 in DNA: TGTGCCAGTCGTAGACAGGGGGCGGCGGTTTTTGGCTACACCTTC. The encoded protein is CASRRQGAAVFGYTF.

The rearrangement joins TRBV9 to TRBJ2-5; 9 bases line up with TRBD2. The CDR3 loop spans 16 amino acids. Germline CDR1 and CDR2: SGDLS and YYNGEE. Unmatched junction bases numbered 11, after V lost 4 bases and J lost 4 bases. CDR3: CASSLGGGARGETQYF. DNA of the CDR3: TGTGCCAGCAGCCTTGGCGGGGGGGCCAGGGGAGAGACCCAGTACTTC.